The source of this T cell receptor beta chain is a study of blood T cell repertoires in COVID-19. Profiled with immunoSEQ multiplex PCR; TCRdb holds only in-frame clones, not every one. This table has around 200,000 clones, around four fifths appearing once. From germline, CDR1 is SGHTA and CDR2 FQGTGA. The CDR3 extends over 16 amino acids. V gave up 6 bases and J gave up 4 bases; unmatched junction bases: 8. The TCR was taken from a man aged 35 to 55 with active or convalescent COVID-19. The chain is built from TRBV7-3 and TRBJ2-3; 12 bases align to TRBD2. Sequenced input: peripheral blood. CDR3 in amino acids: CASRRLAGVEADTQYF. The CDR3 nucleotides read TGTGCCAGCAGAAGACTAGCGGGAGTGGAGGCAGATACGCAGTATTTT.